This TCR beta chain was recovered during a study of T cell responses to AZD1222 COVID-19 vaccine. Measured with immunoSEQ multiplex PCR; TCRdb has only the in-frame clones, and not every one. This table holds about 140,000 clones, around 89% found once. The CDR3 loop spans 16 amino acids. CDR1 and CDR2 from the germline V gene are GTSNPN and SVGIG (reference sequence). Trimming took off 4 bases at V and 0 bases at J, with 13 bases between the two ends. V usage is TRBV30 and J usage is TRBJ1-6; D is possibly TRBD1 (6 bases). The source was peripheral blood, collected on day 0 of AZD1222 vaccination. The clonotype comes from an adult in good health. As DNA, the CDR3 is TGTGCCTGGAAACAGGGCTACAGCTCCTATAATTCACCCCTCCACTTT. This encodes CAWKQGYSSYNSPLHF.